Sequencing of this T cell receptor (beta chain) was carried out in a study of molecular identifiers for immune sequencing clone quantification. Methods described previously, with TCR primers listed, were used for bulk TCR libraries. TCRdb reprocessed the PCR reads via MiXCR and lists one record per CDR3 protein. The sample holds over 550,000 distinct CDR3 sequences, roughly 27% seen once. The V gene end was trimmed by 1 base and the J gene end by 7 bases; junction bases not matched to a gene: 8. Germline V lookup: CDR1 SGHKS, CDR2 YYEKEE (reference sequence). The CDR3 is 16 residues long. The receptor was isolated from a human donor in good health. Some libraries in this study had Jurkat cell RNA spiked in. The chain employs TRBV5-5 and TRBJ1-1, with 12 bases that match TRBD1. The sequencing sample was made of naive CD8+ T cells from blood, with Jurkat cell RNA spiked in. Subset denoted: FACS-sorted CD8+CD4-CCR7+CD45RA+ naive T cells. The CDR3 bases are TGTGCCAGCAGCTTGCATCGTGGGACAGGGGGCATTGAAGCTTTCTTT. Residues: CASSLHRGTGGIEAFF.